This is a list of T cell receptor beta chains from one sample in a study of spatial heterogeneity in lung cancer. Via MiXCR, TCRdb re-called the 5' RACE reads, giving one row per CDR3 protein. The sample lists under 150,000 distinct CDR3 sequences; 10% to 14% were seen once. The sample here was PBMCs, taken at follow-up. The source of these receptors is a female donor with early-stage non-small cell lung cancer. The CDR3 runs from the conserved cysteine through the conserved F or W. A D gene is named only where the DNA matches it firmly. Part of the rows lack a size; the others show once, few, many or a class for expanded clones.

v_gene	abundance	d_gene	j_gene	CDR3nt	CDR3aa
TRBV6-5	-	-	TRBJ1-1	TGTGCCAGCAGTTTGGAGGGAGTGAACACTGAAGCTTTCTTT	CASSLEGVNTEAFF
TRBV6-2/TRBV6-3	-	-	TRBJ2-5	TGTGCCAGCAGCCGAAACCAAGAGACCCAGTACTTC	CASSRNQETQYF
TRBV11-2	few	-	TRBJ2-5	TGTGCCAGCAGCTTAGATCCCTCAACTAGGGCCCAGTACTTC	CASSLDPSTRAQYF
TRBV27	few	-	TRBJ2-3	TGTGCCAGCAGTCCCTCCAGGGGAAATACGCAGTATTTT	CASSPSRGNTQYF
TRBV6-1	-	TRBD1	TRBJ1-1	TGTGCCAGCGATCCTTTGGCAGGGGGCGAATATTATGGAGCTTTCTTT	CASDPLAGGEYYGAFF
TRBV6-5	-	TRBD1	TRBJ2-7	TGTGCCAGCAGTGGAGGACCGGGACAGGGGACCTACGAGCAGTACTTC	CASSGGPGQGTYEQYF
TRBV20-1	-	TRBD2	TRBJ2-2	TGCAGTGCTAGACGCGGGAGAGAGACCGGGGAGCTGTTTTTT	CSARRGRETGELFF
TRBV20-1	many	-	TRBJ1-4	TGCAGTCCCAAGGCCGCAACTAATGAAAAACTGTTTTTT	CSPKAATNEKLFF
TRBV5-6	-	-	TRBJ1-1	TGTGCCAGCAGCCCGGGGACGGACACTGAAGCTTTCTTT	CASSPGTDTEAFF
TRBV11-2	few	TRBD1	TRBJ2-2	TGTGCCAGCGGGGGACAGGCGAACACCGGGGAGCTGTTTTTT	CASGGQANTGELFF
TRBV14	-	TRBD2	TRBJ2-3	TGTGCCAGCAGCCACGGGACTAGCGGAGGCGCAGATACGCAGTATTTT	CASSHGTSGGADTQYF
TRBV19	many	TRBD2	TRBJ2-3	TGTGCCAGTAGTATACCCCGGACTAGCGGGCGCACAGATACGCAGTATTTT	CASSIPRTSGRTDTQYF
TRBV28	-	-	TRBJ2-4	TGTGCCAGCAGTTTAGGAGGAGGGGACAACATTCAGTACTTC	CASSLGGGDNIQYF
TRBV29-1	few	TRBD1	TRBJ1-2	TGCAGCGCCTACAGGGGATCGGGAGGCTACACCTTC	CSAYRGSGGYTF
TRBV13	-	-	TRBJ1-4	TGTGCCAGCAGCGCGAGGGGCCAGATTAATGAAAAACTGTTTTTT	CASSARGQINEKLFF
TRBV4-1	few	-	TRBJ2-1	TGCGCCAGCAGCCAAGGTTTAGGACAACCTTACAATGAGCAGTTCTTC	CASSQGLGQPYNEQFF
TRBV4-3	few	TRBD1	TRBJ1-2	TGCGCCAGCAGCCAATCTCAGGACAGGGTAGGCGGCTACACCTTC	CASSQSQDRVGGYTF
TRBV20-1	few	-	TRBJ2-2	TGCAGTGTCCCGACAGGGAGGGGCGGGGAGCTGTTTTTT	CSVPTGRGGELFF
TRBV20-1	-	-	TRBJ1-4	TGCAGTGCTAGAAGGAGTGGCGGGACTAATGAAAAACTGTTTTTT	CSARRSGGTNEKLFF
TRBV9	-	TRBD2	TRBJ2-1	TGTGCCAGCAGCGCCCAGGTAGGAGCGGGGCTTCCATACAATGAGCAGTTCTTC	CASSAQVGAGLPYNEQFF
TRBV2	-	-	TRBJ2-1	TGTGCCAGCAGTGAACAGCTAGGTGAGCAGTTCTTC	CASSEQLGEQFF
TRBV20-1	few	TRBD1	TRBJ2-3	TGCAGTCGGACAGGCATAGGGTATACGCAGTATTTT	CSRTGIGYTQYF
TRBV7-9	many	-	TRBJ2-3	TGTGCCAGCACCCCCCTGGCCTCCGTGCGGCGAAATACGCAGTATTTT	CASTPLASVRRNTQYF
TRBV18	-	-	TRBJ1-1	TGTGCCAGCTCCCCTTTTTCGGACACTGAAGCTTTCTTT	CASSPFSDTEAFF
TRBV18	few	-	TRBJ1-2	TGTGCCAGCTCACCAAGCGCCAGGAACTATGGCTACACCTTC	CASSPSARNYGYTF
TRBV5-1	-	-	TRBJ1-5	TGCGCCAGCAGCTTGGGGGGACAAAACAATCAGCCCCAGCATTTT	CASSLGGQNNQPQHF
TRBV6-1	many	TRBD2	TRBJ2-3	TGTGCCAGCCAACTAGCGGTATACACAGATACGCAGTATTTT	CASQLAVYTDTQYF
TRBV7-8	-	-	TRBJ2-1	TGTGCCAGCAGCTCCGATCCACGGGGGAGTGAGCAGTTCTTC	CASSSDPRGSEQFF
TRBV20-1	few	TRBD2	TRBJ2-3	TGCAGTGCTGAGTCGGGCGGGGGTGATACGCAGTATTTT	CSAESGGGDTQYF
TRBV10-2	-	TRBD2	TRBJ2-7	TGCGCCAGCAGGGAAGCTCTAGCGGGAGTTTACGAGCAGTACTTC	CASREALAGVYEQYF
TRBV7-9	few	-	TRBJ1-2	TGTGCCAGCAGCTTAGGGTTAATGGGCTATGGCTACACCTTC	CASSLGLMGYGYTF